This entry concerns a single T cell receptor (beta chain). Its antigen is not known. This sample was included in a study of blood T cells in healthy people across ages. Study-wide results and limits: Unknown CMV status may confound age-related changes in expanded clones. Unsorted PBMCs ruled out conclusive naive versus antigen-experienced comparison. Age showed a roughly linear inverse relationship with TCR beta diversity per million T cells.

Donors ranged from about 6 to 95 years old and were healthy Caucasians in Russia. The CDR3 extends over 13 amino acids. With a J-beta primer mix and a sample-barcoded 5' primer, a second PCR ran about 7 to 12 cycles. From the 5' RACE reads, TCRdb called clonotypes with MiXCR, one entry per CDR3 protein. The sample holds 1.8 million or so distinct CDR3 sequences; roughly two fifths are singletons and the top ten take more than 20%. The V call is TRBV12-3 or TRBV12-4, the J call TRBJ2-4; 11 bases are a match to TRBD1. The DNA end is more similar to TRBJ2-7, so the J call may be wrong. Sequencing input: blood. This receptor was identified in a human donor in good health. The CDR3 nucleotides are TGTGCCAGCAGTCACGGGACAGGGGGCGAGCAGTACTTC. This sequence encodes CASSHGTGGEQYF.